These 29 T cell receptor beta chains were all obtained from the same sample, sequenced in a study of early T cells in non-severe SARS-CoV-2 infection. TCRdb independently ran MiXCR on the 5' RACE reads; one entry per CDR3 protein. In the table there are about 83,000 distinct CDR3 sequences, 11% to 15% of which are singletons. Sequencing was carried out using whole blood. The receptors were gathered from an adult who was a healthcare worker with PCR-confirmed SARS-CoV-2 infection or an uninfected control (not recorded which).

The genes are TRBV2 and TRBJ2-1, with TRBD2 identical over 7 bases. CDR1 is SNHLY, CDR2 FYNNEI, per germline. Germline trimming cut 5 bases from V and 0 bases from J; bases unmatched to any gene: 1. The CDR3 sequence is 14 residues long. CDR3 in amino acids: CASSRTSSYNEQFF. The DNA for the CDR3 is TGTGCCAGCAGTCGGACTAGCTCCTACAATGAGCAGTTCTTC.

A few counts support this clonotype. This chain uses TRBV28 with TRBJ2-6; no clear D. The germline V gene encodes CDR1 MDHEN and CDR2 SYDVKM. The CDR3 has 13 amino acids. V was shortened by 6 bases and J by 7 bases, with 10 bases between the two germline ends. In DNA, the CDR3 is TGTGCCAGCAGCTTACAGCCCGCCAACGTCCTGACTTTC. This translates into CASSLQPANVLTF.

This clonotype has ten or more counts. This chain joins TRBV12-3 or TRBV12-4 and TRBJ2-1; 8 bases line up with TRBD1. This CDR3 contains 17 residues. The V segment lost 6 bases and the J segment 8 bases; nucleotides outside the gene matches: 18. The CDR3 sequence is CASSPTRTGQRFDEQFF. CDR3 in DNA: TGTGCCAGCAGCCCAACGCGGACAGGGCAGAGATTCGATGAGCAGTTCTTC.

This chain uses TRBV7-9 with TRBJ1-4; D is ambiguous. Germline-derived CDR1 and CDR2 are SEHNR and FQNEAQ (reference sequence). This CDR3 is built from 12 residues. V was shortened by 5 bases and J by 10 bases, with 11 bases between the two germline ends. The CDR3: CASSDNSVKLFF. The CDR3 DNA reads as TGTGCCAGCAGCGATAACAGCGTAAAACTGTTTTTT. The variable domain in full, with the rest retrieved from reference TRBV7-9 and TRBJ1-4, is DTGVSQNPRHKITKRGQNVTFRCDPISEHNRLYWYRQTLGQGPEFLTYFQNEAQLEKSRLLSDRFSAERPKGSFSTLEIQRTEQGDSAMYLCASSDNSVKLFFGSGTQLSVL.

This clonotype was picked up one time. This sequence may be a read error, since a much larger clone differs from it by one base. The gene calls are TRBV12-5 and TRBJ2-1; D uncertain. Germline CDR1 reads LGHNT; CDR2 reads FRNRAP. The CDR3 is made up of 12 amino acids. The CDR3 sequence is CASEVNYNVQFF. Here the CDR3 DNA reads TGTGCTAGTGAAGTAAACTACAATGTGCAGTTCTTC.

This clonotype occurred many times. The V call is TRBV11-1, the J call TRBJ1-1; 8 positions match TRBD1. The CDR3 is 13 residues long. CDR1 and CDR2 (germline): SGHAT, FQDESV (reference sequence). V lost 7 bases and J lost 4; bases outside the gene matches: 5. The CDR3 region is CASKGQGGTEAFF. In DNA, the CDR3 is TGTGCCAGCAAAGGACAGGGTGGCACTGAAGCTTTCTTT.

The chain employs TRBV3-1 and TRBJ1-2, with D perhaps TRBD1 (6 bases). Germline-derived CDR1 and CDR2 are LGHDT and YNNKEL (reference sequence). The ends were cut back, 5 bases at V and 0 bases at J, with 7 bases in the middle. This CDR3 comprises 13 residues. DNA for the CDR3: TGTGCCAGCAGCAGGACAGCTAACTATGGCTACACCTTC. Translating gives CASSRTANYGYTF.

In its sample, this clonotype was seen a few times. This chain uses TRBV6-5 with TRBJ1-2, with 10 bases matching TRBD1. The V segment lost 5 bases and the J segment 6 bases; nucleotides outside the gene matches: 6. The germline gives CDR1 MNHEY, CDR2 SVGAGI. CDR3 size: 14 residues. CDR3 DNA sequence: TGTGCCAGCAGTAAGACAGGGGGCATCGATGGCTACACCTTC. Translation gives CASSKTGGIDGYTF.

The chain recombines TRBV29-1 with TRBJ2-2, with D unresolved. Germline V lookup: CDR1 SQVTM, CDR2 ANQGSEA. The length of the CDR3 is 12 residues. Trimming took off 1 base at V and 1 base at J, with 1 base between the two ends. The chain's CDR3 is CSVEGNTGELFF. The CDR3 DNA reads TGCAGCGTTGAAGGGAACACCGGGGAGCTGTTTTTT.

This clonotype was observed at least ten times. The V gene is TRBV28, the J gene TRBJ2-1; weak D call: TRBD1 (5 bases). The CDR3 contains 15 residues. The germline V gene has CDR1 MDHEN and CDR2 SYDVKM. Trimming took off 6 bases at V and 0 bases at J, with 12 bases between the two ends. The CDR3: CASRLDTSSYNEQFF. The CDR3 DNA sequence: TGTGCCAGCAGGTTGGACACCTCCTCCTACAATGAGCAGTTCTTC.

The chain joins TRBV11-2 to TRBJ1-6; TRBD1 matches 9 bases. V dropped 5 bases and J dropped 9; count of bases not matched to a gene: 8. The CDR3 covers 15 residues. Germline V CDR1 and CDR2: SGHAT, FQNNGV. The DNA of the CDR3 is TGTGCCAGCAGCCCCCTGGGACAGGGAGTTTCACCCCTCCACTTT. Its protein product is CASSPLGQGVSPLHF.

This clonotype has a handful of counts. The chain couples TRBV5-1 to TRBJ2-5; 9 nucleotides agree with TRBD2. The CDR3 is 16 amino acids. With V trimmed by 2 bases and J by 5 bases, 10 bases remained unmatched. The germline V gene has CDR1 SGHRS and CDR2 YFSETQ. As DNA, the CDR3 is TGCGCCAGCAGCTTAACCTTAGCGGGGGTGCGGGAGACCCAGTACTTC. This sequence encodes CASSLTLAGVRETQYF.

Ten or more counts support this clonotype. The chain recombines TRBV13 with TRBJ2-7; D assignment may be TRBD1 or TRBD2 (6 bases each). Deletions cut 5 bases from V and 0 bases from J, with 17 bases between. CDR1 is PRHDT, CDR2 FYEKMQ, per germline (reference sequence). CDR3 length: 16 amino acids. For the CDR3, the DNA is TGTGCCAGCAGCGAACGGGGGCAGGGGTCCTCCTACGAGCAGTACTTC. Residues: CASSERGQGSSYEQYF.

This sequence joins TRBV6-5 and TRBJ2-2; no definite D call. The CDR3 loop spans 15 amino acids. Germline assignment: CDR1 MNHEY and CDR2 SVGAGI. The V gene lost 3 bases and the J gene lost 6 bases, with 14 bases spanning the gap. The CDR3 loop reads CASSYNQPSAGELFF. As DNA, the CDR3 is TGTGCCAGCAGTTATAACCAGCCCAGTGCCGGGGAGCTGTTTTTT.

J is TRBJ1-6 and V is TRBV7-9, with D maybe TRBD1 (5 bases). V lost 5 bases and J 0 bases, leaving 14 bases between the germline ends. CDR1 SEHNR and CDR2 FQNEAQ come from the germline V gene (reference sequence). The CDR3 runs 17 residues. Here the CDR3 DNA reads TGTGCCAGCAGCCCGGGACCTCGGAGCTCCTATAATTCACCCCTCCACTTT. It is translated as CASSPGPRSSYNSPLHF.

There are a few counts of this clonotype. This rearrangement joins TRBV6-5 to TRBJ2-7; D remains ambiguous. CDR1 and CDR2 (germline): MNHEY, SVGAGI. This CDR3 is 11 amino acids long. Trimming removed 6 bases at V and 7 bases at J, with 10 bases between. The chain's CDR3 is CASSSVGEQYF. CDR3 coding DNA: TGTGCCAGCAGCTCCGTAGGGGAGCAGTACTTC.

The chain joins TRBV4-1 to TRBJ2-7; 11 bases match TRBD2. Trimming removed 4 bases from V and 2 bases from J; junction bases left unmatched: 1. Germline-derived CDR1 and CDR2 are MGHRA and YSYEKL. The CDR3 is 14 amino acids. CDR3 coding DNA: TGCGCCAGCAGCCCGACTAGCGGGGCCTACGAGCAGTACTTC. It encodes CASSPTSGAYEQYF.

The rearrangement uses TRBV19 and TRBJ2-1; the D gene is possibly TRBD2 (6 bases). Trimming left V 5 bases short and J 3 bases short, with 11 bases between. The CDR3 runs to 14 residues. The germline V gene encodes CDR1 LNHDA and CDR2 SQIVND (reference sequence). CDR3 sequence (DNA): TGTGCCAGTAGTGACCCGGGAGTCTACAATGAGCAGTTCTTC. The encoded protein is CASSDPGVYNEQFF.

This clonotype was recorded a few times. The chain uses TRBV19 and TRBJ2-3; 7 bases are shared with TRBD2. Germline CDR1 and CDR2: LNHDA and SQIVND (reference sequence). The CDR3 totals 14 residues. Trimming at V came to 5 bases and at J to 4 bases, leaving 6 bases not matched to a gene. The CDR3 DNA reads TGTGCCAGTAGTCGAGGACTAGACGCAGATACGCAGTATTTT. It translates to CASSRGLDADTQYF.

A single count supports this clonotype. The rearrangement joins TRBV9 to TRBJ2-5; TRBD2 aligns across 7 bases. Germline V gives CDR1 SGDLS, CDR2 YYNGEE. CDR3 length: 16 amino acids. Trimming removed 0 bases from V and 2 bases from J; junction bases left unmatched: 7. The CDR3: CASSVETSSSQETQYF. The CDR3 nucleotides are TGTGCCAGCAGCGTAGAGACTAGCTCCTCACAAGAGACCCAGTACTTC.

The chain is built from TRBV29-1 and TRBJ1-4; no definite D call. CDR3 length: 14 amino acids. Germline values: CDR1 SQVTM, CDR2 ANQGSEA. The V end was cut by 4 bases, the J end by 8 bases, with 17 bases between. CDR3 sequence: CSVGTQPWSEKLFF. For the CDR3, the DNA is TGCAGCGTTGGTACCCAACCTTGGAGCGAAAAACTGTTTTTT.

This rearrangement joins TRBV18 to TRBJ2-6, with unresolved D. The V and J ends lost 3 bases and 2 bases respectively, with 5 bases between them. This CDR3 spans 14 amino acids. Germline-derived CDR1 and CDR2 are KGHSH and LQKENI. DNA for the CDR3: TGTGCCAGCTCACCTACAGCTGGGGCCAACGTCCTGACTTTC. Amino acid sequence: CASSPTAGANVLTF.

In this sample, this clonotype turned up a few times. The chain has TRBV7-9 and TRBJ1-2; D not certain. This CDR3 region has 12 residues. Germline CDR1 is SEHNR and CDR2 is FQNEAQ (reference sequence). V was cut by 5 bases and J by 3 bases, with 7 bases left in between. CDR3 sequence (DNA): TGTGCCAGCAGCCAGAGAGACTATGGCTACACCTTC. It translates to CASSQRDYGYTF.

This clonotype was found many times. The chain carries TRBV5-6 and TRBJ1-5; weak D call: TRBD1 (6 bases). Germline loops: CDR1 SGHDT, CDR2 YYEEEE. The CDR3 is 18 amino acids. V was pared by 1 base and J by 8 bases, with 25 bases between. CDR3 DNA: TGTGCCAGCAGCTTGAGGGGGGCACTGGGGCGCGAGGGGAAGCCCCAGCATTTT. Its protein product is CASSLRGALGREGKPQHF. The full variable domain, its missing parts supplied by reference TRBV5-6 and TRBJ1-5, is DAGVTQSPTHLIKTRGQQVTLRCSPKSGHDTVSWYQQALGQGPQFIFQYYEEEERQRGNFPDRFSGHQFPNYSSELNVNALLLGDSALYLCASSLRGALGREGKPQHFGDGTRLSIL.

In its sample, this clonotype was seen many times. The chain links TRBV29-1 to TRBJ2-7; 9 nucleotides agree with TRBD2. Germline V gene data show CDR1 as SQVTM and CDR2 as ANQGSEA. This CDR3 region has 13 residues. V shed 4 bases and J 7 bases; nucleotides not matched to a gene: 8. CDR3 sequence: CSVVDSGSVEQYF. CDR3 bases: TGCAGCGTTGTTGATAGCGGGAGTGTTGAGCAGTACTTC.

This clonotype was picked up many times. CDR3 amino acids: CASSLGLGSYEQYF. CDR3 DNA: TGCGCCAGCAGCTTGGGACTAGGGTCCTACGAGCAGTACTTC. The chain links TRBV5-1 to TRBJ2-7; perhaps TRBD2 as D (6 bases). The germline V and J ends were trimmed by 0 bases and 1 base, with 8 bases remaining between them. From germline, CDR1 is SGHRS and CDR2 YFSETQ. The CDR3 runs 14 residues.

This clonotype was detected only a few times. This chain uses TRBV11-1 with TRBJ2-1; D call uncertain. V was shortened by 5 bases and J by 8 bases, with 10 bases between the two germline ends. CDR1 is SGHAT, CDR2 FQDESV, per germline (reference sequence). The CDR3 contains 12 residues. The DNA of the CDR3 is TGTGCCAGCAGCCTAGAAGGCTATGAGCAGTTCTTC. Its translation is CASSLEGYEQFF. Based on the CDR3 plus reference TRBV11-1 and TRBJ2-1, the full variable domain is EAEVAQSPRYKITEKSQAVAFWCDPISGHATLYWYRQILGQGPELLVQFQDESVVDDSQLPKDRFSAERLKGVDSTLKIQPAELGDSAMYLCASSLEGYEQFFGPGTRLTVL.

Ten or more counts support this clonotype. V is TRBV28 and J is TRBJ2-3; 11 bases are shared with TRBD2. V lost 11 bases and J lost 0; bases outside the gene matches: 7. The V gene's germline CDR1 is MDHEN and CDR2 SYDVKM. CDR3 length: 15 residues. The CDR3 sequence is CALSSGGSSTDTQYF. The DNA of the CDR3 is TGTGCCCTATCTAGCGGGGGGAGTAGCACAGATACGCAGTATTTT. The whole variable domain, filled in from reference TRBV28 and TRBJ2-3, reads DVKVTQSSRYLVKRTGEKVFLECVQDMDHENMFWYRQDPGLGLRLIYFSYDVKMKEKGDIPEGYSVSREKKERFSLILESASTNQTSMYLCALSSGGSSTDTQYFGPGTRLTVL.

V gene TRBV4-1 combines with J gene TRBJ2-3; D is uncertain. Trimming shortened V by 3 bases and J by 2 bases, and 12 bases separated the two germline ends. CDR1 and CDR2 from the germline V gene are MGHRA and YSYEKL. The CDR3 is 15 residues long. CDR3 bases: TGCGCCAGCAGCCAGAGCCCTTTAGACACAGATACGCAGTATTTT. This encodes CASSQSPLDTDTQYF.